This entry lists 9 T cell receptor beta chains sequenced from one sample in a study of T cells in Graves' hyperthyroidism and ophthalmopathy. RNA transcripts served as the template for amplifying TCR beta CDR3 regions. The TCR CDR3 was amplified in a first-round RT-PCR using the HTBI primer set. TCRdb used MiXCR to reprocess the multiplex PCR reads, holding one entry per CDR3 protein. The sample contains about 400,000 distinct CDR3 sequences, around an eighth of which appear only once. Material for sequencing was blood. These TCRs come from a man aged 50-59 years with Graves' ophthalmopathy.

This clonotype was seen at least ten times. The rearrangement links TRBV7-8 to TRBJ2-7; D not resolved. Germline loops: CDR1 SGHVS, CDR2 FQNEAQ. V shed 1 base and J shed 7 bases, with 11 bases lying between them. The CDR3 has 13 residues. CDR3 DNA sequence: TGTGCCAGCAGCTTAGACAGTCTTAGAGAGCAGTACTTC. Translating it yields CASSLDSLREQYF.

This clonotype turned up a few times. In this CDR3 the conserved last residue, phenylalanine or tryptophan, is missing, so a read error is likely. For the CDR3, the DNA is TGTGCCAGCTCACAAGGGACAGAAATGAACACTGAAGCTTTCCTT. Amino acid sequence: CASSQGTEMNTEAFL. The chain combines TRBV18 with TRBJ1-1, with 7 bases fitting TRBD1. Germline CDR1 and CDR2: KGHSH and LQKENI. Trimming at V came to 4 bases and at J to 0 bases, leaving 5 bases not matched to a gene. This CDR3 spans 15 amino acids.

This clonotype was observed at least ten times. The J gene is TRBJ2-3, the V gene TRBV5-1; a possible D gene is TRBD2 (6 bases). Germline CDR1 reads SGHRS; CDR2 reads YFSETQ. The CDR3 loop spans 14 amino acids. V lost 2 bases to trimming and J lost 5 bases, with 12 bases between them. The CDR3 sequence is CASSLTGSKDTQYF. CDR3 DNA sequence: TGCGCCAGCAGCTTAACCGGGAGTAAAGATACGCAGTATTTT.

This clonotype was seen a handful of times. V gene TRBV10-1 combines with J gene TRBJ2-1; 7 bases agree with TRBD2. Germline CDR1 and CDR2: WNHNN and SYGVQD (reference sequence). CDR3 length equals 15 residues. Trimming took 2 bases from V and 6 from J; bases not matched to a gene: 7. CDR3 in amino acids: CASSEAGVVGNEQFF. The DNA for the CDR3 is TGCGCCAGCAGTGAGGCGGGAGTCGTGGGCAATGAGCAGTTCTTC.

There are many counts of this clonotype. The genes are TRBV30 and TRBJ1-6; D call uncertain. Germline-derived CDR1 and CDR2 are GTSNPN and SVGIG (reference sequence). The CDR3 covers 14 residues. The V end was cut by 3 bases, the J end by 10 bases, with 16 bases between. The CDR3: CAWSGLAGFSPLHF. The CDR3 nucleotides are TGTGCCTGGAGCGGATTGGCGGGTTTCTCACCCCTCCACTTT. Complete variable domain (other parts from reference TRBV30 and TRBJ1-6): SQTIHQWPATLVQPVGSPLSLECTVEGTSNPNLYWYRQAAGRGLQLLFYSVGIGQISSEVPQNLSASRPQDRQFILSSKKLLLSDSGFYLCAWSGLAGFSPLHFGNGTRLTVT.

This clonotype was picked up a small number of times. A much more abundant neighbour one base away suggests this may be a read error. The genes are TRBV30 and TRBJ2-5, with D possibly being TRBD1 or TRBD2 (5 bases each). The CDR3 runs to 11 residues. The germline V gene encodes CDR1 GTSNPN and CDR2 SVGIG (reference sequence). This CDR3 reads CAWTRGETQCF. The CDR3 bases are TGTGCCTGGACGAGGGGAGAGACCCAGTGCTTC.

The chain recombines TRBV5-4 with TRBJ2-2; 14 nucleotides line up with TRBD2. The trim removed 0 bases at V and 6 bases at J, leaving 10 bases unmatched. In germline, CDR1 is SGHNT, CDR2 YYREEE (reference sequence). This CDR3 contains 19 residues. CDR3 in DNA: TGTGCCAGCAGCTTGGGGTCGGGACTAGCGGGAGTCTTGCCCGGGGAGCTGTTTTTT. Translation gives CASSLGSGLAGVLPGELFF.

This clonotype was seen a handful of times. The CDR3 region is CATSESYREYNEQFF. The CDR3 DNA reads TGTGCCACCAGTGAATCCTATCGGGAGTACAATGAGCAGTTCTTC. The rearrangement links TRBV24-1 to TRBJ2-1; tentatively, D is TRBD2 (6 bases). The CDR3 extends over 15 amino acids. From germline, CDR1 is KGHDR and CDR2 SFDVKD. Between the trimmed V and J ends, which lost 4 bases and 4 bases, there was a span of 13 bases.

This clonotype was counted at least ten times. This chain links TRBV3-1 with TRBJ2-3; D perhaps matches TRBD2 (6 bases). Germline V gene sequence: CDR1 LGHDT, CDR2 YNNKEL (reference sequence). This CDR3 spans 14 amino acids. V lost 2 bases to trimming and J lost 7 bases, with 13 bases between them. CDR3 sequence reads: CASSQYDREHTQYF. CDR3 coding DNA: TGTGCCAGCAGCCAATATGACCGGGAGCATACGCAGTATTTT.